Shown below are 20 T cell receptor beta chains from a single sample sequenced in a study of T cells in Graves' hyperthyroidism and ophthalmopathy. Researchers took RNA transcripts and amplified the TCR beta CDR3 regions from them. The HTBI primer set was used in a first-round RT-PCR of the TCR CDR3. TCRdb analysed the multiplex PCR reads with MiXCR anew, one entry per CDR3 protein. The data contain roughly 240,000 distinct CDR3 sequences, 24% of them singletons. Sequencing used blood. These TCRs come from a woman aged 40 to 55 with Graves' ophthalmopathy.

At least ten counts were recorded for this clonotype. CDR3 in amino acids: CSVELRGRAFF. Here the CDR3 DNA reads TGCAGCGTTGAATTAAGGGGGAGAGCTTTCTTT. The J gene is TRBJ1-1, the V gene TRBV29-1; possible D gene TRBD1, 6 bases. V was shortened by 2 bases and J by 10 bases, with 11 bases between the two germline ends. There are 11 residues in the CDR3. Germline lookup yields CDR1 SQVTM and CDR2 ANQGSEA.

This clonotype was seen repeatedly, ten times or more. This chain uses TRBV10-3 with TRBJ1-5, with D uncertain. Germline CDR1 reads ENHRY; CDR2 reads SYGVKD. This CDR3 spans 16 amino acids. Trimming stripped 0 bases from V and 1 base from J, with 10 bases between. The CDR3 spells CAISESVEGSNQPQHF. The DNA for the CDR3 is TGTGCCATCAGTGAGTCGGTCGAGGGAAGCAATCAGCCCCAGCATTTT.

This clonotype showed up many times. The chain carries TRBV9 and TRBJ1-6; D is uncertain. Germline V gene sequence: CDR1 SGDLS, CDR2 YYNGEE. V was shortened by 1 base and J by 9 bases, with 14 bases between the two germline ends. This CDR3 comprises 15 residues. CDR3 sequence reads: CASSVRSGSGSPLHF. The CDR3 nucleotides are TGTGCCAGCAGCGTACGGAGCGGGAGCGGTTCACCCCTCCACTTT.

In its sample, this clonotype was seen many times. The V gene is TRBV6-5, the J gene TRBJ2-2, with 9 bases lining up with TRBD2. V lost 6 bases and J lost 4; bases outside the gene matches: 3. CDR3 length: 14 amino acids. CDR1 is MNHEY, CDR2 SVGAGI, per germline. The CDR3 DNA reads TGTGCCAGCAGACGCGGGAGGGGCACCGGGGAGCTGTTTTTT. It yields the protein CASRRGRGTGELFF.

The chain links TRBV27 to TRBJ2-5, with D tentatively TRBD1 (6 bases). There are 14 residues in the CDR3. Per the germline V gene, CDR1 is MNHEY and CDR2 is SMNVEV (reference sequence). V lost 5 bases and J lost 5, with 15 bases in between. In DNA, the CDR3 is TGTGCCAGCAGTCCGACAGGAACCTGGGAGACCCAGTACTTC. Encoded protein: CASSPTGTWETQYF.

This clonotype was counted ten times or more. The chain links TRBV4-1 to TRBJ1-5; weak D call: TRBD1 (6 bases). CDR3 length: 15 amino acids. V lost 4 bases, J lost 7 bases, and 17 bases lay in between. The V gene's germline CDR1 is MGHRA and CDR2 YSYEKL. The CDR3 here is CASSRHAQGGQPQHF. CDR3 DNA sequence: TGCGCCAGCAGCCGTCATGCACAGGGTGGACAGCCCCAGCATTTT.

The sample holds many counts of this clonotype. J is TRBJ1-5 and V is TRBV6-1, with 9 bases identical to TRBD1. Trimming took 1 base from V and 0 from J; bases not matched to a gene: 7. From germline, CDR1 is MNHNS and CDR2 SASEGT. The length of the CDR3 is 18 residues. CDR3 region: CASSEGGTGRSSNQPQHF. The CDR3 nucleotides are TGTGCCAGCAGTGAAGGGGGGACAGGGAGATCTAGCAATCAGCCCCAGCATTTT.

This clonotype was seen ten or more times. A much larger clone lies a single base off, so this may be a read error. This chain connects TRBV28 to TRBJ2-7; 9 bases map to TRBD1. V lost 5 bases and J lost 2; bases outside the gene matches: 10. Germline CDR1 MDHEN, CDR2 SYDVKM. There are 16 residues in the CDR3. For the CDR3, the DNA is TGTGCCAGCAGTCCACCATCCGGGACAGGGCCCTACGAGCAGTACTTC. This codes for CASSPPSGTGPYEQYF.

This clonotype was seen at least ten times. The chain uses TRBV20-1 and TRBJ1-1, with a weak D call TRBD1 (5 bases). CDR3 size: 13 residues. V was cut by 6 bases and J by 3 bases, with 14 bases left in between. Germline loops: CDR1 DFQATT, CDR2 SNEGSKA (reference sequence). As DNA, the CDR3 is TGCAGTGCCCCAGGGACGGGGTACACTGAAGCTTTCTTT. This translates into CSAPGTGYTEAFF.

This clonotype showed up just a few times. The rearrangement links TRBV19 to TRBJ1-3; D might be TRBD1 (6 bases). There are 16 residues in the CDR3. Trimming took 6 bases from V and 0 from J, leaving 15 bases between them. Germline V lookup: CDR1 LNHDA, CDR2 SQIVND (reference sequence). CDR3 nucleotides: TGTGCCAGTAGCGCCCAGGGGCGGCTCTCTGGAAACACCATATATTTT. This gives the protein CASSAQGRLSGNTIYF.

Many counts were recorded for this clonotype. The chain couples TRBV28 to TRBJ2-2; D gene uncertain. With 7 bases removed from V and 2 bases from J, the gap between germline ends came to 8 bases. The CDR3 runs 13 residues. Per germline, CDR1 MDHEN and CDR2 SYDVKM. DNA of the CDR3: TGTGCCAGCAAACTGGGAAACACCGGGGAGCTGTTTTTT. As protein: CASKLGNTGELFF.

The rearrangement joins TRBV3-1 to TRBJ1-5; D possibly corresponds to TRBD1 (5 bases). The CDR3 spans 14 residues. Trimming took off 2 bases at V and 7 bases at J, with 12 bases between the two ends. CDR1 and CDR2 (germline): LGHDT, YNNKEL (reference sequence). The CDR3 loop reads CASSQKGRGQPQHF. The CDR3 bases are TGTGCCAGCAGCCAAAAGGGGAGAGGGCAGCCCCAGCATTTT.

This clonotype was detected ten times or more. The gene calls are TRBV6-1 and TRBJ2-7; the match to TRBD2 covers 7 bases. J gave up 6 bases and V 3 bases, and 8 bases lay outside the gene matches. This CDR3 is built from 14 residues. The germline V gene has CDR1 MNHNS and CDR2 SASEGT. In DNA, the CDR3 is TGTGCCAGCAGTGAGTGGGAGCGGGGCCCCGAGCAGTACTTC. Translating it yields CASSEWERGPEQYF.

There are many counts of this clonotype. This chain connects TRBV28 to TRBJ1-2, with 7 bases that match TRBD1. Germline V gives CDR1 MDHEN, CDR2 SYDVKM. This CDR3 region has 14 residues. After removal of 2 bases from V and 4 bases from J, the junction contained 4 bases not matched to a gene. The CDR3 DNA is TGTGCCAGCAGTTTAGAGGGGGCAAGCTATGGCTACACCTTC. Translated: CASSLEGASYGYTF.

The J gene is TRBJ2-7, the V gene TRBV6-1, with D tentatively TRBD2 (6 bases). The CDR3 covers 15 residues. Germline assignment: CDR1 MNHNS and CDR2 SASEGT. Trimming cost V 9 bases and J 4 bases, with 22 bases left between them. Written as DNA, the CDR3 is TGTGCCAGTTCCGGTCTAGCGCGAAGAGATTACGAGCAGTACTTC. This codes for CASSGLARRDYEQYF.

This clonotype came up many times. J is TRBJ1-1 and V is TRBV25-1; TRBD1 agrees at 9 bases. The CDR3 is made up of 17 amino acids. The V segment lost 5 bases and the J segment 1 base; nucleotides outside the gene matches: 11. Germline loops: CDR1 MGHDK, CDR2 SYGVNS. CDR3 protein: CASSSKNGQGRNTEAFF. CDR3 nucleotide sequence: TGTGCCAGCAGTTCGAAGAACGGACAGGGGAGGAACACTGAAGCTTTCTTT.

In this sample, this clonotype turned up many times. Written as DNA, the CDR3 is TGCGCCAGCAGCCATGGAGGGAGGGGGGGAACCTACGAGCAGTACTTC. Translated, it gives CASSHGGRGGTYEQYF. The chain joins TRBV4-1 to TRBJ2-7; TRBD2 is a possible D gene (7 bases). The CDR3 runs 16 residues. From germline, CDR1 is MGHRA and CDR2 YSYEKL. V was clipped by 3 bases and J by 2 bases, with 17 bases between them.

This clonotype was seen repeatedly, ten times or more. V and J are TRBV24-1 and TRBJ1-1, with a tentative D call TRBD1 (6 bases). The CDR3 spans 13 residues. Looked up from germline, CDR1 is KGHDR and CDR2 is SFDVKD. V gave up 7 bases and J gave up 4 bases, with 12 bases separating them. As DNA, the CDR3 is TGTGCCACCAGAACAGGGAGGGGCACTGAAGCTTTCTTT. Residues: CATRTGRGTEAFF.

This clonotype appeared many times. This chain uses TRBV13 with TRBJ2-2; 9 bases line up with TRBD2. This CDR3 region has 14 residues. J gave up 6 bases and V 5 bases, and 4 bases lay outside the gene matches. Germline CDR1 and CDR2: PRHDT and FYEKMQ (reference sequence). This CDR3 reads CASSGAGGAGELFF. The CDR3 coding sequence is TGTGCCAGCAGCGGAGCGGGAGGTGCCGGGGAGCTGTTTTTT. Looking up the rest from reference TRBV13 and TRBJ2-2 gives the full variable domain: AAGVIQSPRHLIKEKRETATLKCYPIPRHDTVYWYQQGPGQDPQFLISFYEKMQSDKGSIPDRFSAQQFSDYHSELNMSSLELGDSALYFCASSGAGGAGELFFGEGSRLTVL.

The rearrangement links TRBV28 to TRBJ2-7; 7 bases agree with TRBD1. The CDR3 extends over 15 amino acids. Per the germline V gene, CDR1 is MDHEN and CDR2 is SYDVKM. V lost 6 bases and J lost 5; bases outside the gene matches: 13. This CDR3 is CASSPLGRGKHEQYF. For the CDR3, the DNA is TGTGCCAGCAGCCCCCTGGGCAGGGGGAAGCACGAGCAGTACTTC. The complete variable domain, with remaining parts taken from reference TRBV28 and TRBJ2-7, reads DVKVTQSSRYLVKRTGEKVFLECVQDMDHENMFWYRQDPGLGLRLIYFSYDVKMKEKGDIPEGYSVSREKKERFSLILESASTNQTSMYLCASSPLGRGKHEQYFGPGTRLTVT.